The clone carrying this T cell receptor (beta chain) was found once. J gave up 4 bases and V 3 bases, and 10 bases lay outside the gene matches. The CDR3 sequence is 16 residues long. Germline lookup yields CDR1 KGHSH and CDR2 LQKENI. A Seattle source enrolled patients during active infection and followed them longitudinally. This specimen belongs to a study of blood T cell repertoires in COVID-19. Across the study: Both acute and convalescent COVID-19 samples were obtained from the United States, Italy and Spain. T cells, B-cell-depleted T cells, or PBMCs provided the cDNA or gDNA that served as material.

Here immunoSEQ multiplex PCR was the method, and the copy in TCRdb shows in-frame clones only, minus some. Here the sample spans about 70,000 clones, about nine tenths being singletons. V gene TRBV18 combines with J gene TRBJ2-5, with TRBD2 matching over 8 bases. The sequence came from a man aged 50 or older with COVID-19, enrolled during active disease. The sequenced sample was peripheral blood. CDR3 loop: CASSPRTSSWGETQYF. CDR3 DNA: TGTGCCAGCTCACCCAGGACTAGCTCCTGGGGAGAGACCCAGTACTTC.